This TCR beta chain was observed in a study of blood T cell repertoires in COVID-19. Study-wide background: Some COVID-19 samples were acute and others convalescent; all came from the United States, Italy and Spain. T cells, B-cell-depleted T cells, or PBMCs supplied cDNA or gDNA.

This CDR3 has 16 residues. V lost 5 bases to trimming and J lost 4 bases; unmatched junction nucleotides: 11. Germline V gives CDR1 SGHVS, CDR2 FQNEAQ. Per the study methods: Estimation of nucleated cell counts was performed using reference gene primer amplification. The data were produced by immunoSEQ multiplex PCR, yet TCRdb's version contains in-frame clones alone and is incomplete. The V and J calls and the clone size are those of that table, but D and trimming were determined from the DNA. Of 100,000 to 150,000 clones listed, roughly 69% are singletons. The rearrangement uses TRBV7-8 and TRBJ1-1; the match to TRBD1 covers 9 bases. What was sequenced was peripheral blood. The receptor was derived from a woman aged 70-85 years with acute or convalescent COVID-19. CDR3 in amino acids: CASSPGTGRLGTEAFF. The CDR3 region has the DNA TGTGCCAGCAGCCCAGGGACAGGGAGATTGGGCACTGAAGCTTTCTTT.